These T cell receptor beta chains were read from a single sample in a study of human T cells and chemical hapten exposure. TCRdb reprocessed the RACE reads via MiXCR and lists one record per CDR3 protein. This sample has about 97,000 distinct CDR3 sequences; 27% occur once, and the top ten carry 10% to 13%. Sequenced material: whole blood, taken in connection with sensitization to the hapten diphenylcyclopropenone (DPC). The receptor set was obtained from a middle-aged man with alopecia areata. Some clones in this sample may be carry-over from other donors' samples. Both conserved end residues are part of each CDR3. The D gene is left open where the match is weak. Size is omitted from some rows. Given values are once, few, many or a class for expanded clones.

j_gene | v_gene | abundance | d_gene | CDR3aa | CDR3nt
TRBJ2-1 | TRBV5-1 | . | TRBD2 | CASSRLAPSGAGNEQFF | TGCGCCAGCAGCCGATTGGCTCCTAGCGGGGCGGGGAATGAGCAGTTCTTC
TRBJ2-2 | TRBV30 | once | . | CAWRSAGTGELFF | TGTGCCTGGAGATCCGCCGGCACCGGGGAGCTGTTTTTT
TRBJ2-7 | TRBV5-1 | . | . | CASSLDPGPSYEQYF | TGCGCCAGCAGCTTGGATCCGGGACCCAGTTACGAGCAGTACTTC
TRBJ2-7 | TRBV15 | . | . | CATSRALEESYEQYF | TGTGCCACCAGCAGGGCCCTGGAAGAAAGCTACGAGCAGTACTTC
TRBJ2-7 | TRBV7-2 | few | TRBD1 | CASSIGQGAYEQYF | TGTGCCAGCAGCATAGGACAGGGGGCCTACGAGCAGTACTTC
TRBJ2-7 | TRBV7-9 | . | TRBD1 | CASSSLGQGPYEQYF | TGTGCCAGCAGCTCCCTGGGACAGGGGCCCTACGAGCAGTACTTC
TRBJ2-3 | TRBV18 | . | . | CASSHDWRRDRGDTQYF | TGTGCCAGCTCCCACGACTGGCGACGAGACCGCGGGGATACGCAGTATTTT
TRBJ2-5 | TRBV11-2 | few | . | CASSLETAPETQYF | TGTGCCAGCAGCTTAGAGACAGCTCCCGAGACCCAGTACTTC
TRBJ2-1 | TRBV12-3/TRBV12-4 | . | . | CASSSPPIEQFF | TGTGCCAGCAGTTCTCCCCCGATTGAGCAGTTCTTC
TRBJ2-3 | TRBV12-3/TRBV12-4 | few | . | CASSLTPDTQYF | TGTGCCAGCAGTCTTACTCCAGATACGCAGTATTTT
TRBJ2-3 | TRBV20-1 | . | . | CSAPGRGDTQYF | TGCAGTGCTCCCGGGCGGGGAGATACGCAGTATTTT
TRBJ1-1 | TRBV19 | few | . | CASGWAATEAFF | TGTGCCAGTGGGTGGGCGGCCACTGAAGCTTTCTTT
TRBJ1-5 | TRBV12-3/TRBV12-4 | few | . | CASSLRDYQPQHF | TGTGCCAGCAGTTTACGGGATTATCAGCCCCAGCATTTT
TRBJ2-7 | TRBV28 | . | . | CASSLSSGVSYEQYF | TGTGCCAGCAGTTTATCCTCCGGGGTATCCTACGAGCAGTACTTC
TRBJ2-7 | TRBV28 | . | . | CASSLRTGTHYEQYF | TGTGCCAGCAGTTTACGTACGGGGACTCACTACGAGCAGTACTTC
TRBJ1-1 | TRBV5-1 | . | . | CASSLLRNTEAFF | TGCGCCAGCAGCCTTCTCAGGAACACTGAAGCTTTCTTT
TRBJ1-5 | TRBV28 | few | . | CASSSPGSSNQPQHF | TGTGCCAGCAGTTCCCCCGGGTCTAGCAATCAGCCCCAGCATTTT
TRBJ2-3 | TRBV5-1 | few | . | CASSLGGASDTQYF | TGCGCCAGCAGCTTGGGGGGAGCCAGCGATACGCAGTATTTT
TRBJ2-1 | TRBV9 | few | TRBD2 | CASSGQKTSGRAPPPNEQFF | TGTGCCAGCAGCGGGCAAAAGACTAGCGGGAGGGCCCCCCCACCGAATGAGCAGTTCTTC
TRBJ2-4 | TRBV3-1 | . | . | CASSQQAKNIQYF | TGTGCCAGCAGCCAACAAGCCAAAAACATTCAGTACTTC
TRBJ1-5 | TRBV6-1 | few | . | CASSPRVGIQPQHF | TGTGCCAGCAGCCCGCGTGTGGGGATACAGCCCCAGCATTTT
TRBJ1-5 | TRBV6-5 | . | . | CASSYSGPGGNQPQHF | TGTGCCAGCAGTTACTCGGGGCCAGGGGGCAATCAGCCCCAGCATTTT
TRBJ2-7 | TRBV20-1 | . | . | CSARDFSGYSYEQYF | TGCAGTGCTAGAGATTTTAGTGGCTACTCCTACGAGCAGTACTTC